This TCR beta chain was captured in a study of blood T cell repertoires in COVID-19. At the level of the study: COVID-19 samples collected from the United States, Italy and Spain covered acute and convalescent phases.

In the original processing: Reference gene primer amplification gave nucleated cell count estimates. The assay was immunoSEQ multiplex PCR, and TCRdb's table has in-frame clones only and misses some. V and J calls and clone size are those listed in that table; D and trimming were worked out from the DNA. This sample carries around 20,000 clones, roughly 91% of them seen once, and the ten largest clones take approximately 7%. V dropped 4 bases and J dropped 4 bases, with 22 bases sitting between them. CDR1 and CDR2 from the germline V gene are MNHNS and SASEGT. The CDR3 is made up of 17 amino acids. The TCR originated in a human donor in a cohort sampled during active COVID-19. The J gene is TRBJ2-5, the V gene TRBV6-1; tentatively, D is TRBD2 (6 bases). The sample was peripheral blood. The CDR3 sequence is CASSGPIGGATRETQYF. The CDR3 region has the DNA TGTGCCAGCAGTGGCCCTATTGGCGGGGCTACCAGAGAGACCCAGTACTTC.